Detailed here is one T cell receptor beta chain. The antigen remains undetermined. These data are taken from a study of spatial heterogeneity in lung cancer. For the study at large: Available PBMC from follow-up, collected a median of roughly two years after resection, underwent sequencing. Whole-study findings and limits: Relative to follow-up, resection was when ubiquitous expanded tumor TCRs appeared more in blood.

A unique molecular identifier was attached to every TCR cDNA molecule. TCRdb recomputed calls from the 5' RACE reads with MiXCR, one row per CDR3 protein. The sample records approximately 41,000 distinct CDR3 sequences, approximately 10% being singletons. Time point here: blood at routine non-recurrence follow-up after resection. Whole RNA obtained from tumor, nontumor lung or frozen PBMC underwent sequencing without sorting. The CDR3 extends over 13 amino acids. V was trimmed by 6 bases and J by 4 bases, leaving 11 bases between them. Germline CDR1 reads MRHNA; CDR2 reads SNTAGT. The sample in question was PBMCs, obtained at follow-up. The gene calls are TRBV6-4 and TRBJ2-3, with D unresolved. This sequence originates from a female donor with early-stage non-small cell lung cancer. For the CDR3, the DNA is TGTGCCAGCAGGCCAGGTCCTTCAGATACGCAGTATTTT. Its protein is CASRPGPSDTQYF.